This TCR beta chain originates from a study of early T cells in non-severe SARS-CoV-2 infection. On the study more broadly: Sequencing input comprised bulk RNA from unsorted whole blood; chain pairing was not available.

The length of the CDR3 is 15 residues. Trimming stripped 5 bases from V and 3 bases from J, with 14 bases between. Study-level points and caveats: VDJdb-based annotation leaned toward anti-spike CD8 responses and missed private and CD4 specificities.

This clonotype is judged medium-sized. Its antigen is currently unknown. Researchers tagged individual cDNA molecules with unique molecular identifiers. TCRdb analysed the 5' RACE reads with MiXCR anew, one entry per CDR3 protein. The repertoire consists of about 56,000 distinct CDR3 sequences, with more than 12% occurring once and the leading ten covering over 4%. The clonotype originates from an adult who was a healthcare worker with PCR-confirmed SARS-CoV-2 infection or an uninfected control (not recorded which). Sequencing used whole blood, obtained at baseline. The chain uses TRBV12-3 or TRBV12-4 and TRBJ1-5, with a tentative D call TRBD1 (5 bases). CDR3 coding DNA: TGTGCCAGCAGTCCTCAGGGCTATACCAATCAGCCCCAGCATTTT. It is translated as CASSPQGYTNQPQHF.